The clone carrying this TCR beta chain was counted ten times or more. The antigen remains undetermined. The source of the sample is a study of breast tumors, draining lymph nodes, adjacent tissues. Axillary draining lymph nodes of breast cancer patients supplied the node samples. TCRdb re-analysed the multiplex PCR reads in MiXCR, keeping a single row per CDR3 protein. The table includes around 130,000 distinct CDR3 sequences, around a third detected once. General study results and limits: Tumor repertoires ranked between lymph nodes and nontumor tissue in diversity, with V and J gene preferences. The lymph node origin of tumor T cells was framed as consistent with a hypothesis, not demonstrated. The data were judged consistent with most tumor T cells coming from lymph node and expanding in tumor.

Deletions cut 5 bases from V and 6 bases from J, with 12 bases between. Germline CDR1 and CDR2: SGHVS and FNYEAQ. The CDR3 runs to 13 residues. This sequence was found in a female donor with breast cancer. Some clones in this sample may be carry-over from other donors' samples. The rearrangement uses TRBV7-6 and TRBJ2-3; D might be TRBD2 (5 bases). The source material was axillary lymph node tissue. The CDR3 here is CASSPRSGDTQYF. CDR3 DNA sequence: TGTGCCAGCAGCCCACGGTCGGGGGATACGCAGTATTTT.